This T cell receptor beta chain appears in the sequencing data of a study of cytomegalovirus exposure and HLA in healthy donors. The CDR3 is 16 residues long. V gave up 3 bases and J gave up 5 bases; unmatched junction bases: 6. The germline V gene encodes CDR1 MNHEY and CDR2 SMNVEV (reference sequence). Primers: 60 Vbeta forward and 13 Jbeta reverse. Data came from immunoSEQ multiplex PCR; TCRdb stores just in-frame clones and leaves some out. The sample includes around 150,000 clones, around four fifths of them seen just once. The source material was PBMCs. This TCR came from a man younger than 30 in good health and CMV-seronegative. The chain employs TRBV27 and TRBJ2-7, with 14 nucleotides matching TRBD2. The CDR3 DNA reads TGTGCCAGCAGTTTCATGACTAGCGGGAGGGCACACGAGCAGTACTTC. Translating it yields CASSFMTSGRAHEQYF.